This TCR beta chain originates from a study of blood T cell repertoires in COVID-19. Study information: Acute-phase and convalescent COVID-19 samples originated in the United States, Italy and Spain.

TCRdb's copy holds only in-frame clones and misses some; the assay was immunoSEQ multiplex PCR. The table lists under 200,000 clones, around 87% of them singletons. This CDR3 has 14 amino acids. V lost 2 bases to trimming and J lost 5 bases; unmatched junction nucleotides: 2. Germline assignment: CDR1 GTSNPN and CDR2 SVGIG (reference sequence). The chain couples TRBV30 to TRBJ1-6, with TRBD1 matching over 8 bases. This TCR came from a woman between 40 and 50 years old in a cohort exposed to, infected with or recovered from COVID-19 (not recorded which). Sequencing was carried out using PBMCs or T cells enriched from blood (not recorded which). CDR3 coding DNA: TGTGCCTGGAGTCAGGGGGCCGATAATTCACCCCTCCACTTT. It translates to CAWSQGADNSPLHF.